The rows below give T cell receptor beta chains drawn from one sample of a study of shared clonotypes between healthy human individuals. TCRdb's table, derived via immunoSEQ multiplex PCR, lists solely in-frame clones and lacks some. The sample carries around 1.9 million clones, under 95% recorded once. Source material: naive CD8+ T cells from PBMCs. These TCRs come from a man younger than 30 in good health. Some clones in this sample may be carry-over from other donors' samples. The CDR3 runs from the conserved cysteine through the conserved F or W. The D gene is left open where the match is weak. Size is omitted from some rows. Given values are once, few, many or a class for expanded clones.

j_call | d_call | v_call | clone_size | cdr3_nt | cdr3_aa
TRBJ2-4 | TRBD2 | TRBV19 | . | TGTGCCAGTAGTATCGGACTAGCGGGGTACGGGGCCAAAAACATTCAGTACTTC | CASSIGLAGYGAKNIQYF
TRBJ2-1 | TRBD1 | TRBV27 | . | TGTGCCAGCAGCTTGGGACAGCGAAATGAGCAGTTCTTC | CASSLGQRNEQFF
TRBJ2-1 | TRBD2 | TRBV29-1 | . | TGCAGCGTTGGGGGACTAGGGTCCTACAATGAGCAGTTCTTC | CSVGGLGSYNEQFF
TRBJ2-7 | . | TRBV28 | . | TGTGCCAGCAGTTCTCAAAGCTCCTACGAGCAGTACTTC | CASSSQSSYEQYF
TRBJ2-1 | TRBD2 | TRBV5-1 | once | TGCGCCAGCAGCCAGAGCGGGACGTCCTACAATGAGCAGTTCTTC | CASSQSGTSYNEQFF
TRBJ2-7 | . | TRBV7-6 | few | TGTGCCAGCAGCTTAGGGCTAGCTCCTACCTACGAGCAGTACTTC | CASSLGLAPTYEQYF
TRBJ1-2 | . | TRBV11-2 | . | TGTGCCAGCAGCTTTGCGGCCGTAGCTAACTATGGCTACACCTTC | CASSFAAVANYGYTF
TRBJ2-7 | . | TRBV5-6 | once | TGTGCCAGCAGCGCATACTCCCGGGACTTGGATTACGAGCAGTACTTC | CASSAYSRDLDYEQYF
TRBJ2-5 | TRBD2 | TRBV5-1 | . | TGCGCCAGCAGCCCCGGGCTAGCGGGAGGAGAGACCCAGTACTTC | CASSPGLAGGETQYF
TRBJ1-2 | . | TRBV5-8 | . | TGTGCCAGCAGCTTGCAACAGCTCCTCTTTAACTATGGCTACACCTTC | CASSLQQLLFNYGYTF
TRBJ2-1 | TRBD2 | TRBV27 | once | TGTGCCAGCAGCCCCGGACTAGCGGGAACCGTCTACAATGAGCAGTTCTTC | CASSPGLAGTVYNEQFF
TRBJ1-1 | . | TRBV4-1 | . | TGCGCCAGCAGCCACGAGGGAACCAGGGAAGCTTTCTTT | CASSHEGTREAFF
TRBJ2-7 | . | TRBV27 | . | TGTGCCAGCAGTTTAAGGTCGGGGGTCTACGAGCAGTACTTC | CASSLRSGVYEQYF
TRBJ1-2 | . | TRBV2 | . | TGTGCCAGCAGTGAAGGTAGAGACTATGGCTACACCTTC | CASSEGRDYGYTF
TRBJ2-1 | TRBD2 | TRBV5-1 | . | TGCGCCAGCAGCTCCGCTAGCGGGGCTTACAATGAGCAGTTCTTC | CASSSASGAYNEQFF
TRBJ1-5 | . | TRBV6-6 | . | TGTGCCAGCACCCATGGGGGGGTTGGCAATCAGCCCCAGCATTTT | CASTHGGVGNQPQHF
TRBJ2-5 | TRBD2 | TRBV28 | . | TGTGCCAGCAGTTCCCAGCGGGAGAGCCGTCGGGAGACCCAGTACTTC | CASSSQRESRRETQYF
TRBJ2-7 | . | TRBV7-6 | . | TGTGCCAGCATTAGTCAGGCCGACGGCGAGCAGTACTTC | CASISQADGEQYF
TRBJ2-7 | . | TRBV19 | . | TGTGCCAGTTCCCCTCAGGGATACGAGCAGTACTTC | CASSPQGYEQYF
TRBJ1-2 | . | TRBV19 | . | TGTGCCAGTAGAGAGGAGGGAACCGGGTCCTATGGCTACACCTTC | CASREEGTGSYGYTF
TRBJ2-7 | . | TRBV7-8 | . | TGTGCCAGCAGCTTAAGCAGTTCCTACGAGCAGTACTTC | CASSLSSSYEQYF
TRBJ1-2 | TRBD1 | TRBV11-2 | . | TGTGCCAGCAGCTTAGAGCTTAGGACAGGGGGCTATGGCTACACCTTC | CASSLELRTGGYGYTF
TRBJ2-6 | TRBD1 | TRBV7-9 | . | TGTGCCAGCAACAGACAGGGGGCGGTGGACAACGTCCTGACTTTC | CASNRQGAVDNVLTF
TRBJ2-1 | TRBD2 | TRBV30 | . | TGTGCCTGGAGTGTTAGCGGGAATGAGCAGTTCTTC | CAWSVSGNEQFF
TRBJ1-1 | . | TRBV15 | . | TGTGCCACCAGCAGAGAGAACACAGGGCCTGAAGCTTTCTTT | CATSRENTGPEAFF
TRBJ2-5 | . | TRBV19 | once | TGTGCCAGTAGTTCGGGGTCGTCAGCAGAGACCCAGTACTTC | CASSSGSSAETQYF
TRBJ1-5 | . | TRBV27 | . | TGTGCCAGCAGTTTAATCGCAGGGGCTAATCAGCCCCAGCATTTT | CASSLIAGANQPQHF
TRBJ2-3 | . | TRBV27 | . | TGTGCCAGCAGTTTTCGCAGGAAAGGGGATACGCAGTATTTT | CASSFRRKGDTQYF
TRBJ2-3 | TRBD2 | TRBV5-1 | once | TGCGCCAGCACGACTAGCGGGTTTGGAGATACGCAGTATTTT | CASTTSGFGDTQYF
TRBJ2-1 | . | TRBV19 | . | TGTGCCAGTAGTATAGCTGGAAATGAGCAGTTCTTC | CASSIAGNEQFF
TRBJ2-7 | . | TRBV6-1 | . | TGTGCCAGCAGTAACACCTACTACGAGCAGTACTTC | CASSNTYYEQYF
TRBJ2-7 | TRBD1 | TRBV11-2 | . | TGTGCCAGCAGCCTAGGACAGGGGCCCCTCTACGAGCAGTACTTC | CASSLGQGPLYEQYF
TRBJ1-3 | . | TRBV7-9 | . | TGTGCCAGCAGCGGGGACGGCCGCTCTGGAAACACCATATATTTT | CASSGDGRSGNTIYF
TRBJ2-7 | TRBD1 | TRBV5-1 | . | TGCGCCAGCAGCTTGGTGGGCAGGGGGCCAGACGAGCAGTACTTC | CASSLVGRGPDEQYF
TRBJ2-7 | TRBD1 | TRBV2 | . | TGTGCCAGCTTGTGGGGGACAGGGGGCCCACTCGAGCAGTACTTC | CASLWGTGGPLEQYF